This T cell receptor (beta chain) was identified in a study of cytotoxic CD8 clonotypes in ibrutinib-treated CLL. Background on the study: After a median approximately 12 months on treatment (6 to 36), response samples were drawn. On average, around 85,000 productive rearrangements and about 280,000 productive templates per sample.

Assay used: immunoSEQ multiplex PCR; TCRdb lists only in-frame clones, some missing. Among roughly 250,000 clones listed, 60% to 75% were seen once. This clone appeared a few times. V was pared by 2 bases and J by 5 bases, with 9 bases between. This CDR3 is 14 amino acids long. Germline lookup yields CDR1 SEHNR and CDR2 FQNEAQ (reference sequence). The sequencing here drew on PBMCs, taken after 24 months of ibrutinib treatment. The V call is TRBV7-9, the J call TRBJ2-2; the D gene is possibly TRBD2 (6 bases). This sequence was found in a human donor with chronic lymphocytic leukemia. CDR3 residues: CASSLRRGTGELFF. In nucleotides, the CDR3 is TGTGCCAGCAGCTTACGGAGGGGAACCGGGGAGCTGTTTTTT. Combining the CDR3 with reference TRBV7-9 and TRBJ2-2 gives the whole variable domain DTGVSQNPRHKITKRGQNVTFRCDPISEHNRLYWYRQTLGQGPEFLTYFQNEAQLEKSRLLSDRFSAERPKGSFSTLEIQRTEQGDSAMYLCASSLRRGTGELFFGEGSRLTVL.